Sequencing of this T cell receptor (beta chain) was carried out in a study of tissue T cells after allogeneic stem cell transplantation. Turning to this clone: Mouse gene names apply. Read sequence stops 1 residue before the CDR3 end, and the germline J gene provides the missing end.

V was shortened by 6 bases and J by 0 bases, with 10 bases between the two germline ends. The V gene's germline CDR1 is KGHPV and CDR2 FQNQEV (reference sequence). This CDR3 has 14 residues. Clones were read by immunoSEQ multiplex PCR, and TCRdb kept only the in-frame ones, dropping some. The sample shows about 3,200 clones, approximately 41% of them seen only once. Indicated time point: mouse harvest day 14 after allogeneic transplant. Each mouse received 10^7 T-cell-depleted marrow cells plus 10^6 splenic CD5+ T cells by tail vein. Specimen: gut tissue. The receptor was derived from a female BALB/c mouse given C57BL/6 T cells with graft-versus-host disease after an allogeneic hematopoietic cell transplant. The chain combines TRBV26 with TRBJ2-4, with D possibly TRBD1 on 6 matching bases. CDR3 bases read: TGTGCCAGCAGCCCGGGACAAAGTCAAAACACCTTGTAC. Its protein is CASSPGQSQNTLY. The CDR3 in full is CASSPGQSQNTLYF. Looking up the rest from reference TRBV26 and TRBJ2-4 gives the full variable domain: NSKVIQTPRYLVKGQGQKAKMRCIPEKGHPVVFWYQQNKNNEFKFLINFQNQEVLQQIDMTEKRFSAECPSNSPCSLEIQSSEAGDSALYLCASSPGQSQNTLYFGAGTRLSVL.